This TCR beta chain was identified during a study of shared clonotypes between healthy human individuals. All donors qualified as healthy HIV-negative adults and had experienced no recent acute infections or vaccinations. V lost 3 bases to trimming and J lost 6 bases; unmatched junction nucleotides: 2. From germline, CDR1 is SGHAT and CDR2 FQNNGV. The CDR3 spans 15 residues. A note on this clone: The antigen is undetermined.

Using immunoSEQ multiplex PCR, the repertoire was profiled, and TCRdb retains in-frame clones only, with some absent. The repertoire holds roughly 650,000 clones, with about 97% as singletons. Study-level findings and limits: Though the depth was large, rarefaction showed that sorted-subset sequencing was incomplete. The sampled material consisted only of blood, and tissue repertoires are likely to differ.

Sequenced: naive CD4+ T cells sorted from blood. Indicated subset: CD45RA+ positively selected. The sequence was obtained from a woman aged 25 to 45 in good health. The gene calls are TRBV11-2 and TRBJ2-2; TRBD2 matches at 12 bases. CDR3 DNA: TGTGCCAGCAGCTTGACTAGCGGGAGCTCCGGGGAGCTGTTTTTT. Amino acids: CASSLTSGSSGELFF.